Sequencing of this T cell receptor (beta chain) was carried out in a study of vaccination effects on CD4 cells after COVID-19 (dated by TCRdb to the early 2020s). The study in broad terms: Each participant received two doses of an mRNA SARS-CoV-2 vaccine, either BNT162b2 or mRNA-1273. In the study, cultures from other donors were sequenced using the Oncomine TCR Beta short-read assay on an Illumina iSeq 100. In both COVID-19 convalescent patients and infection-naive vaccine recipients, the study compared SARS-CoV-2 spike-specific CD4+ TCR repertoires from before mRNA vaccination with those from after it. The full study included some 10 COVID-19 convalescent patients and a few SARS-CoV-2-naive healthy vaccine recipients. General conclusions and limits of the study: The study was limited by a small number of convalescent patients and lacked early post-infection timepoints. Marked clonal contraction was observed in both infection-induced and vaccine-induced clones at late post-vaccination timepoints, consistent with waning T cell responses. Among healthy vaccine recipients, nearly all vaccine-induced clones were SARS-CoV-2 mono-reactive, and only 1 of 255 was cross-reactive with common cold coronaviruses.

In the ViraFEST assay, PBMC were stimulated with viral peptide pools, and TCR sequencing was then used to find antigen-specific CD4+ T cell clonotypes based on their expansion. After 10 to 11 days of culture, CD4+ T cells were isolated with the EasySep CD4+ T cell isolation kit. None of the healthy vaccine recipients had a prior SARS-CoV-2 infection, which was confirmed by nucleocapsid antibody tests that came back negative both before and after vaccination. Each well held more than 1.5 million PBMC cultured in IMDM containing around 5% human AB serum, about 10 IU/ml IL-2 and gentamicin, along with 10 ug/ml peptides. On days 3 and 7, half of the culture medium was replaced with fresh IL-2-containing medium. Unless noted otherwise, every peptide stimulation condition was cultured in triplicate wells. PBMC were separated from whole blood using Ficoll-Paque Plus gradient centrifugation and were then either cryopreserved at -140C or used fresh. Overlapping peptide pools spanned the spike proteins of SARS-CoV-2 and the common cold coronaviruses HCoV-NL63, HCoV-OC43 and HCoV-229E. The QIAamp micro DNA kit was used to extract genomic DNA from the cultured CD4+ T cells.

Library prep was done by the immunoSEQ multiplex PCR assay. TCR beta CDR3 sequencing was performed on DNA from the cultured, isolated CD4+ T cells. In the paper's pipeline: Non-productive TCR sequences were removed, reads were trimmed to the CDR3 region, and CDR3s of at least 7 amino acids were retained. Antigen-specific clonotypes were identified using the MANAFEST web app by comparison of expansion in peptide wells against reference cultures. Positive clones required FDR<0.05 expansion versus reference and all other wells, odds ratio above 5, and frequency above 0.1% in two replicate wells. Cross-reactive clonotypes were defined as significantly expanded in SARS-CoV-2 spike wells and in at least one common cold coronavirus spike condition. Levenshtein distance calculated with the stringdist R package was used to assess CDR3 similarity, and unrooted trees were constructed with ape in R 3.6.1. TCRdb carries this immuneACCESS record with in-frame sequences only. Its versions omit some clonotypes, under half of them owing to an unresolved V gene in the studies checked, with the rest unexplained. V and J calls and clone size are as listed in that table; D and trimming were resolved from the DNA. Counted in this sample were roughly 53,000 clones; 75% to 85% of them appeared once. Around 6% of the sample is held by the ten biggest clonotypes.

As encoded in the germline V gene, CDR1 is SGHTA while CDR2 is FQGNSA. V and J lose 3 bases and 8 bases, and a span of 19 bases separates them. The CDR3 spans 15 residues, from the cysteine through the phenylalanine. Left in the record is the CDR3 DNA by itself, 45 bases read in frame from the first base. Concerning this clone: Its antigen remains undetermined. No base quality values were provided; no much bigger clone lies one nucleotide off.

The sequencing used CD4+ T cells from PBMCs cultured with HCoV-OC43 spike peptides, collected before COVID-19 vaccination. Explained via the paper, the cell subset or site label denotes: HCoV-OC43 spike overlapping peptide pool stimulation. The sequence is built from TRBV7-2 and TRBJ1-2; a weak D assignment points to TRBD1 (5 bases agree). The clonotype was recovered from a human donor who received a COVID-19 vaccine. This receptor carries the CDR3 CASSFFGAGAGGYTF. The nucleotides are TGTGCCAGCAGCTTTTTCGGCGCTGGGGCGGGAGGCTACACCTTC.